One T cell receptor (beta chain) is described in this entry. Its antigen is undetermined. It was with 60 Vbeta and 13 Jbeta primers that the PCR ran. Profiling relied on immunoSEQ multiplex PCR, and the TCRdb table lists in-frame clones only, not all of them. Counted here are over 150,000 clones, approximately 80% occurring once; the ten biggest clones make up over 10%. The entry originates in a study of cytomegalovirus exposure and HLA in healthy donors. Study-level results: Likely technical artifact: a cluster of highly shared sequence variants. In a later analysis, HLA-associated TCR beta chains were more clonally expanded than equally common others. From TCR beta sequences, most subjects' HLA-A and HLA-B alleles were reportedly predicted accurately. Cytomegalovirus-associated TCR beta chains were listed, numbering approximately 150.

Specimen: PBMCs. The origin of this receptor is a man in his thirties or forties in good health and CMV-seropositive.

CDR3 DNA: TGTGCCAGCAGTTTATCGTCACCTATCAACACCGGGGAGCTGTTTTTT. Translation gives CASSLSSPINTGELFF. This chain links TRBV27 with TRBJ2-2; D is ambiguous. From germline, CDR1 is MNHEY and CDR2 SMNVEV (reference sequence). The CDR3 consists of 16 residues. V shed 0 bases and J shed 2 bases, with 10 bases lying between them.